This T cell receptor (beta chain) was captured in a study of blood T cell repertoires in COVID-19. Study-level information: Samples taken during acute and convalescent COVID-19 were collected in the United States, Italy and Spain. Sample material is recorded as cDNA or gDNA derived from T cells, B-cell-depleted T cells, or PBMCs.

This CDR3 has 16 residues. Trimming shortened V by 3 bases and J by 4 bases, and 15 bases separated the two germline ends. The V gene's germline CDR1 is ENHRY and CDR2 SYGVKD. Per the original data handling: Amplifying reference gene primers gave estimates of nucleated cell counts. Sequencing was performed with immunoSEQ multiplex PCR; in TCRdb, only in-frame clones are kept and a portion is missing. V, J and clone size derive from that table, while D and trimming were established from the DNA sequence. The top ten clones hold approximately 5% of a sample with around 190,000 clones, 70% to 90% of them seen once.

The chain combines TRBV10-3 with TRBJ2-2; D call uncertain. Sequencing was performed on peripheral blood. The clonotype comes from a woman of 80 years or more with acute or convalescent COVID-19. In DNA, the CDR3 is TGTGCCATCAGTGAACTTGAAATGCGAATCACCGGGGAGCTGTTTTTT. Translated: CAISELEMRITGELFF.